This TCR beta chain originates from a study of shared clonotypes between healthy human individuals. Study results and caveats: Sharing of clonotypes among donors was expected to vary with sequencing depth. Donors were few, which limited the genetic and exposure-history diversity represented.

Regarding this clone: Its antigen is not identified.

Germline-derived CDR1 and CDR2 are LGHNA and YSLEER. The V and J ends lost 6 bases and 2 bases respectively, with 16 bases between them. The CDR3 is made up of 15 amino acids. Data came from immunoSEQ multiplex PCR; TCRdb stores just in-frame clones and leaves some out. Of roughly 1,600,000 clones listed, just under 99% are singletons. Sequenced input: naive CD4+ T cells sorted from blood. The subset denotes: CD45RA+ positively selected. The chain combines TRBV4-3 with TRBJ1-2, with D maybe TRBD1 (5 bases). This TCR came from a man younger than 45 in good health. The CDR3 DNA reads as TGCGCCAGCAGTCGGGGGGAGCAAATGAACTATGGCTACACCTTC. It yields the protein CASSRGEQMNYGYTF.